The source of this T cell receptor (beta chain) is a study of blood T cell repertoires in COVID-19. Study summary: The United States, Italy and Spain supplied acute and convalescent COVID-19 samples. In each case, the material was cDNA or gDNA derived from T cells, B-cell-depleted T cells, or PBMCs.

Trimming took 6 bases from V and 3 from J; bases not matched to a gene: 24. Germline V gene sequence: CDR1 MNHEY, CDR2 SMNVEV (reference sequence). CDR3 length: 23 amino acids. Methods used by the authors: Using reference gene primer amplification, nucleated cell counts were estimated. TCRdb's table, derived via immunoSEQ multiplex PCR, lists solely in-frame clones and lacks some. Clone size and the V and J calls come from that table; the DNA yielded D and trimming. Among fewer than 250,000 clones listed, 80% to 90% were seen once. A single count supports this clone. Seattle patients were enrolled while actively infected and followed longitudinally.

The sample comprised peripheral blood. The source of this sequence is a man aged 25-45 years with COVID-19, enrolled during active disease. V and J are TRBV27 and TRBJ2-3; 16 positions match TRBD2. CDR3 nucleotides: TGTGCCAGCAGGCCGACAGTGGGTGTAGGGTTGGGACTAGCGGGAGGGCCGACAGATACGCAGTATTTT. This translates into CASRPTVGVGLGLAGGPTDTQYF.